This TCR beta chain is drawn from a study of CD8 T cells in ankylosing spondylitis. Study-wide findings and caveats: Clones that were linked to disease were CD8+ and were relatively rare in peripheral blood. The study looked at matched synovial fluid samples from ankylosing spondylitis patients. Disease-linked clones were reported to be significantly enriched there. Past studies reported some motif variants in reactive arthritis synovial fluid and blood. One TCR beta motif, made up of several highly homologous variants, appeared characteristic of ankylosing spondylitis blood.

V lost 6 bases, J lost 7 bases, and 13 bases lay in between. The CDR3 spans 11 residues. Germline V gene sequence: CDR1 DFQATT, CDR2 SNEGSKA (reference sequence). Libraries of TCR beta came from quantitative 5'-RACE with molecular barcodes. Via MiXCR, TCRdb re-called the 5' RACE reads, giving one row per CDR3 protein. The data show hundreds of thousands of distinct CDR3 sequences, with 10% to 15% seen just once and less than 0.65% held by the top ten. Points on this clonotype: Its antigen is still unknown.

Sequencing input: blood, either unsorted or a sorted T cell fraction (not recorded which). The clonotype comes from a male donor with ankylosing spondylitis. V and J are TRBV20-1 and TRBJ2-7; tentative D call: TRBD2 (5 bases). The CDR3 sequence: CSAPGSREQYF. CDR3 coding DNA: TGCAGTGCGCCGGGATCGCGGGAGCAGTACTTC.